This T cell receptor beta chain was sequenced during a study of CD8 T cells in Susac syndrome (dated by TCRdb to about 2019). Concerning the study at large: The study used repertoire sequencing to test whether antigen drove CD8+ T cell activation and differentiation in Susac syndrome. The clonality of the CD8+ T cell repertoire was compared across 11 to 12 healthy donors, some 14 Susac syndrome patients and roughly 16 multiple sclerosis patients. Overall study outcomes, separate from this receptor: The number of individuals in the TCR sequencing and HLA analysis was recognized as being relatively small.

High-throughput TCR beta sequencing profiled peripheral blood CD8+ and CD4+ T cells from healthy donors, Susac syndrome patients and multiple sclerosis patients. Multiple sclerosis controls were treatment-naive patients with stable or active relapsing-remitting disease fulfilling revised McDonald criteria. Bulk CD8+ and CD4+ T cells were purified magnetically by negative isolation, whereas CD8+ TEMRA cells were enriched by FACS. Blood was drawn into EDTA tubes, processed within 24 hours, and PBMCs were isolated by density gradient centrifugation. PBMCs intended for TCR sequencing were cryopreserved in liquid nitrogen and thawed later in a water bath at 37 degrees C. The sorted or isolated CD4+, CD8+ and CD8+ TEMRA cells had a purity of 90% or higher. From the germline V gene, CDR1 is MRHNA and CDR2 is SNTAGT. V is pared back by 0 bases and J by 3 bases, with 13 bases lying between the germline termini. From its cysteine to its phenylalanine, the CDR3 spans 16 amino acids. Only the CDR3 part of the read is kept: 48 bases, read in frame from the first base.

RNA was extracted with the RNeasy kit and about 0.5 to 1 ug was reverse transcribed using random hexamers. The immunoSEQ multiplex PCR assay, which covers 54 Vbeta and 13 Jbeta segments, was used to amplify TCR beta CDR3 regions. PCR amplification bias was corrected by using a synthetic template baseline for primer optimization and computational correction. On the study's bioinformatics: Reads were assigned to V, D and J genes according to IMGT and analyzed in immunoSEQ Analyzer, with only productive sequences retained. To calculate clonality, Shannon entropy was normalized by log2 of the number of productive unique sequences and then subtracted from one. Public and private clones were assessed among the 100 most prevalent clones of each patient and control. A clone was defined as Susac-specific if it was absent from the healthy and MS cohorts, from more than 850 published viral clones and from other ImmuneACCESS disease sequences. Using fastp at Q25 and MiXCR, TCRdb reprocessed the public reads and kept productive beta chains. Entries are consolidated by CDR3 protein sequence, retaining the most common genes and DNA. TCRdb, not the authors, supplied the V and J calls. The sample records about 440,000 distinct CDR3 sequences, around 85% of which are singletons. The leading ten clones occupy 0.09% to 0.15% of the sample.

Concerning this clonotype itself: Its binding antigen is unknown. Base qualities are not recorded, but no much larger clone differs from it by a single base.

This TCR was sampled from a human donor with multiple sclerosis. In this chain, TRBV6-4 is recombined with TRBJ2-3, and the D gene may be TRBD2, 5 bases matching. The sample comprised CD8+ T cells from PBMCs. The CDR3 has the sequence CASSDSPGTPTDTQYF. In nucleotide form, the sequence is TGTGCCAGCAGTGACTCTCCGGGAACCCCAACAGATACGCAGTATTTT.